The rows below give T cell receptor beta chains drawn from one sample of a study of T cells after yellow fever vaccination. In TCRdb, the 5' RACE reads were re-called with MiXCR into one record per CDR3 protein. The sample gives over 150,000 distinct CDR3 sequences, about 7% of which show up once; 2.5% to 3% is in the top ten. Here the sequenced sample was CD4+ T cells sorted from PBMCs, taken about 5 days after the first yellow fever vaccination. These receptors all stem from a man aged 18 to 35 who received the YFV17D yellow fever vaccine. CDR3s include the opening cysteine and the closing phenylalanine or tryptophan. A D gene is named only where the DNA matches it firmly. A row's size may be missing; if present it is once, few, many or a size class.

TRBV9	TRBJ1-2	few	NA	CASSVDNGRNYGYTF	TGTGCCAGCAGCGTAGATAACGGCAGAAACTATGGCTACACCTTC
TRBV7-6	TRBJ2-1	many	NA	CASSSFVLSSSYNEQFF	TGTGCCAGCAGCTCCTTTGTGCTTTCCAGCTCCTACAATGAGCAGTTCTTC
TRBV14	TRBJ1-2	NA	NA	CASSQDSHEARGYTF	TGTGCCAGCAGCCAAGATTCCCACGAAGCTCGTGGCTACACCTTC
TRBV7-2	TRBJ2-6	many	TRBD1	CAFSGQGGTGANVLTF	TGTGCCTTCTCCGGACAGGGTGGCACTGGGGCCAACGTCCTGACTTTC
TRBV7-2	TRBJ1-2	NA	NA	CASSLWGARGYTF	TGTGCCAGCAGCTTATGGGGGGCGCGGGGCTACACCTTC
TRBV5-1	TRBJ1-1	NA	NA	CASSLIGSEAFF	TGCGCCAGCAGCTTGATCGGGTCTGAAGCTTTCTTT
TRBV5-1	TRBJ1-2	many	NA	CASSLADRAYYGYTF	TGCGCCAGCAGCTTGGCCGACCGAGCTTACTATGGCTACACCTTC
TRBV12-3/TRBV12-4	TRBJ1-2	many	NA	CASSIMGGYTF	TGTGCCAGCAGCATCATGGGTGGCTACACCTTC
TRBV6-6	TRBJ2-7	many	NA	CASRFVLGVRDEQYF	TGTGCCAGCAGATTCGTTTTAGGGGTACGTGACGAGCAGTACTTC
TRBV5-1	TRBJ2-1	many	NA	CASSLATVVNMGDEQFF	TGCGCCAGCAGCTTGGCCACGGTAGTTAACATGGGCGATGAGCAGTTCTTC
TRBV20-1	TRBJ2-3	NA	TRBD2	CSAFSGGTTDTQYF	TGCAGTGCTTTTAGCGGGGGGACCACAGATACGCAGTATTTT
TRBV4-3	TRBJ2-5	NA	TRBD2	CAISQALTSGGQETQYF	TGCGCCATCAGCCAAGCTCTGACTAGCGGGGGACAAGAGACCCAGTACTTC
TRBV12-3/TRBV12-4	TRBJ1-2	NA	NA	CASSLLTGPTLYGYTF	TGTGCCAGCAGCCTATTGACGGGTCCTACTCTCTATGGCTACACCTTC
TRBV2	TRBJ1-6	NA	NA	CASRRGLRDNSPLHF	TGTGCCAGCAGAAGGGGACTTCGGGATAATTCACCCCTCCACTTT
TRBV20-1	TRBJ2-3	few	TRBD1	CSATSRGRITDTQYF	TGCAGTGCTACAAGCAGGGGGCGAATCACAGATACGCAGTATTTT
TRBV6-4	TRBJ2-1	few	TRBD2	CASSQAGGRQHEQFF	TGTGCCAGCAGCCAAGCGGGGGGGAGGCAGCATGAGCAGTTCTTC
TRBV4-3	TRBJ1-6	many	NA	CASSQDGPGYNSPLHF	TGCGCCAGCAGCCAAGATGGGCCGGGCTATAATTCACCCCTCCACTTT
TRBV4-1	TRBJ1-5	NA	NA	CASSQGTRGQPQHF	TGCGCCAGCAGCCAAGGGACCCGGGGTCAGCCCCAGCATTTT
TRBV12-3/TRBV12-4	TRBJ2-5	many	NA	CASSLMTSAETQYF	TGTGCCAGCAGTTTAATGACTAGTGCAGAGACCCAGTACTTC
TRBV19	TRBJ1-5	NA	TRBD1	CASSIDPGGRSNQPQHF	TGTGCCAGTAGTATAGACCCAGGGGGCAGAAGCAATCAGCCCCAGCATTTT
TRBV5-1	TRBJ2-2	many	NA	CASSRSLAGSDTGELFF	TGCGCCAGCAGCCGCTCTTTGGCGGGGTCGGACACCGGGGAGCTGTTTTTT
TRBV19	TRBJ1-5	many	TRBD1	CASSPGGRNQPQHF	TGTGCCAGTAGCCCAGGGGGAAGAAATCAGCCCCAGCATTTT
TRBV7-2	TRBJ1-4	many	TRBD1	CASSLAGGTGWSEKLFF	TGTGCCAGCAGCCTGGCGGGCGGGACAGGTTGGAGTGAAAAACTGTTTTTT
TRBV5-1	TRBJ1-3	NA	NA	CASSSDGRGNTIYF	TGCGCCAGCAGCTCGGACGGCCGTGGAAACACCATATATTTT
TRBV20-1	TRBJ1-1	many	NA	CSARMGNTEAFF	TGCAGTGCTAGAATGGGGAACACTGAAGCTTTCTTT
TRBV18	TRBJ1-5	few	NA	CASSPLAGNNQPQHF	TGTGCCAGCTCACCATTGGCAGGGAACAATCAGCCCCAGCATTTT